This record covers a single T cell receptor (beta chain). Deletions cut 9 bases from V and 0 bases from J, with 10 bases between. The CDR3 spans 13 residues. The germline gives CDR1 SNHLY, CDR2 FYNNEI. MiXCR, applied by TCRdb to the 5' RACE reads, yields one record per CDR3 protein. Of approximately 690,000 distinct CDR3 sequences listed, roughly 6% are singletons. These data come from a study of identical twins. The chain employs TRBV2 and TRBJ2-3; D may be TRBD1 (5 bases). What was sequenced was naive T cells sorted from blood. The sequence was obtained from a man aged 18 to 29 in good health. CDR3 sequence reads: CASGATSTDTQYF. CDR3 nucleotide sequence: TGTGCCAGTGGGGCGACTAGCACAGATACGCAGTATTTT.